This T cell receptor (beta chain) was found in a study of T cells after yellow fever vaccination. Study-wide results and limits: Subsequent to the booster, the majority of primary-vaccination clones reappeared (around 96% CD4, more than 70% CD8).

This CDR3 has 18 amino acids. The germline CDR1 and CDR2 sequences are MDHEN and SYDVKM. V was clipped by 3 bases and J by 1 base, with 19 bases between them. It was through 5'RACE template switching that TCR cDNA was made, with a universal primer site and UMIs added. From the 5' RACE reads, TCRdb called clonotypes with MiXCR, one entry per CDR3 protein. Of 250,000 to 400,000 distinct CDR3 sequences listed, roughly 4.3% are singletons. At least ten counts were recorded for this clonotype. Its antigen is still unknown. This sequence was found in a man in his late teens or twenties who received the YFV17D yellow fever vaccine. This material consisted of PBMCs, taken 15 days after the yellow fever booster vaccination. The chain uses TRBV28 and TRBJ1-5; D remains unclear. The CDR3: CASSFPSVRGSSNQPQHF. For the CDR3, the DNA is TGTGCCAGCAGTTTTCCGTCGGTAAGAGGTAGCAGCAATCAGCCCCAGCATTTT.